One and the same sample provided the 24 T cell receptor beta chains below, sequenced in a study of T cell responses to AZD1222 COVID-19 vaccine. The table came from immunoSEQ multiplex PCR; TCRdb's copy has only in-frame clones and leaves some out. Among around 94,000 clones listed, 88% were seen once. Sequences were derived from peripheral blood, sampled on day 0 of AZD1222 vaccination. These receptors were collected from an adult in good health.

This sequence joins TRBV30 and TRBJ1-2; D is ambiguous. V gave up 6 bases and J gave up 5 bases, with 7 bases separating them. Per the germline V gene, CDR1 is GTSNPN and CDR2 is SVGIG (reference sequence). This CDR3 spans 10 amino acids. Here the CDR3 DNA reads TGTGCCTGCCCGACTTATGGCTACACCTTC. This gives the protein CACPTYGYTF.

The V and J genes are TRBV28 and TRBJ1-3; D is undetermined. V lost 4 bases and J lost 4, with 14 bases in between. The CDR3 extends over 15 amino acids. Germline CDR1 reads MDHEN; CDR2 reads SYDVKM. In DNA, the CDR3 is TGTGCCAGCAGTTCCCCCCGTGCCGCGGGAAACACCATATATTTT. It yields the protein CASSSPRAAGNTIYF.

The chain has TRBV7-9 and TRBJ1-3, with D unresolved. CDR3 length: 18 amino acids. V was shortened by 1 base and J by 2 bases, with 18 bases between the two germline ends. Per the germline V gene, CDR1 is SEHNR and CDR2 is FQNEAQ (reference sequence). The chain's CDR3 is CASSLGLRAESAGNTIYF. CDR3 sequence (DNA): TGTGCCAGCAGCTTAGGTCTGCGGGCCGAATCTGCTGGAAACACCATATATTTT. Combining the CDR3 with reference TRBV7-9 and TRBJ1-3 gives the whole variable domain DTGVSQNPRHKITKRGQNVTFRCDPISEHNRLYWYRQTLGQGPEFLTYFQNEAQLEKSRLLSDRFSAERPKGSFSTLEIQRTEQGDSAMYLCASSLGLRAESAGNTIYFGEGSWLTVV.

This rearrangement joins TRBV5-1 to TRBJ2-4; perhaps TRBD1 as D (6 bases). The length of the CDR3 is 14 residues. Trimming shortened V by 5 bases and J by 3 bases, and 12 bases separated the two germline ends. Germline-derived CDR1 and CDR2 are SGHRS and YFSETQ. In DNA form, the CDR3 reads TGCGCCAGCAGACCTCCGGACAGCAAAAACATTCAGTACTTC. This gives the protein CASRPPDSKNIQYF.

This rearrangement joins TRBV6-1 to TRBJ2-7; tentatively, D is TRBD1 (5 bases). Trimming shortened V by 2 bases and J by 11 bases, and 10 bases separated the two germline ends. The germline V gene encodes CDR1 MNHNS and CDR2 SASEGT. CDR3 length: 11 amino acids. Written as DNA, the CDR3 is TGTGCCAGCAGTGAACAGGGTGGGGAGTACTTC. Its translation is CASSEQGGEYF.

This chain uses TRBV7-3 with TRBJ1-1; D is perhaps TRBD1 (6 bases). The CDR3 is 16 residues long. The V end lost 0 bases, the J end lost 0 bases, and 11 bases lay between the germline ends. The germline V gene has CDR1 SGHTA and CDR2 FQGTGA. The CDR3 coding sequence is TGTGCCAGCAGCTTAACTGCAGGGGTCTTGAACACTGAAGCTTTCTTT. It translates to CASSLTAGVLNTEAFF.

The chain carries TRBV12-3 or TRBV12-4 and TRBJ1-2; D is undetermined. The CDR3 contains 12 residues. V shed 8 bases and J shed 7 bases, with 14 bases lying between them. The DNA for the CDR3 is TGTGCCAGCGACAACCCTGAGGGTGGCTACACCTTC. This sequence encodes CASDNPEGGYTF.

Only one count was recorded for this clone. The sample holds other DNA sequences that translate to the same CDR3. V is TRBV7-2 and J is TRBJ1-1; TRBD1 might be the D (5 bases). CDR3 length equals 14 residues. Germline lookup yields CDR1 SGHTA and CDR2 FQGNSA. Trimming stripped 2 bases from V and 0 bases from J, with 7 bases between. CDR3 nucleotide sequence: TGTGCCAGCAGCTTAACACAGGTGAACACTGAAGCTTTCTTT. Residues: CASSLTQVNTEAFF.

This chain joins TRBV11-2 and TRBJ2-6; 13 bases align to TRBD2. Per germline, CDR1 SGHAT and CDR2 FQNNGV. The CDR3 is 19 residues long. V dropped 5 bases and J dropped 0; count of bases not matched to a gene: 7. Here the CDR3 DNA reads TGTGCCAGCAGCCGTACGGGACTAGCGGGGAGCTCTGGGGCCAACGTCCTGACTTTC. Amino acid sequence: CASSRTGLAGSSGANVLTF.

This clone came up once. The gene calls are TRBV18 and TRBJ1-3; 8 positions match TRBD1. CDR3 length equals 18 residues. Trimming cost V 3 bases and J 2 bases; bases outside gene matches: 12. Looked up from germline, CDR1 is KGHSH and CDR2 is LQKENI. The CDR3 nucleotides are TGTGCCAGCTCACCCCTCCCGCCCCAGGGGGCGACTGGAAACACCATATATTTT. It is translated as CASSPLPPQGATGNTIYF.

The chain has TRBV19 and TRBJ2-7; 7 nucleotides line up with TRBD1. With 1 base clipped from V and 3 bases from J, the junction kept 0 bases outside the gene matches. The CDR3 totals 13 residues. From germline, CDR1 is LNHDA and CDR2 SQIVND (reference sequence). The DNA for the CDR3 is TGTGCCAGTAGTATAGGACAGGGCTACGAGCAGTACTTC. Amino acid sequence: CASSIGQGYEQYF.

The chain is built from TRBV24-1 and TRBJ2-5; 8 bases are a match to TRBD1. With V trimmed by 4 bases and J by 5 bases, 8 bases remained unmatched. The CDR3 extends over 15 amino acids. The V gene's germline CDR1 is KGHDR and CDR2 SFDVKD. As DNA, the CDR3 is TGTGCCACCAGTGAGCTGCAGGGGGCTGGGGAGACCCAGTACTTC. The encoded protein is CATSELQGAGETQYF.

The chain is built from TRBV6-4 and TRBJ2-3, with D maybe TRBD2 (5 bases). Germline loops: CDR1 MRHNA, CDR2 SNTAGT. Deletions cut 8 bases from V and 7 bases from J, with 16 bases between. This CDR3 has 13 amino acids. This CDR3 is CASASSEGNTQYF. As DNA, the CDR3 is TGTGCCAGCGCATCCAGCGAGGGTAATACGCAGTATTTT.

This chain connects TRBV7-6 to TRBJ2-1; D perhaps matches TRBD2 (5 bases). V shed 6 bases and J shed 2 bases, with 11 bases lying between them. Germline-derived CDR1 and CDR2 are SGHVS and FNYEAQ. The CDR3 consists of 14 residues. In DNA form, the CDR3 reads TGTGCCAGCAGTCCCGACTACGCCTACAATGAGCAGTTCTTC. This sequence encodes CASSPDYAYNEQFF.

The genes are TRBV9 and TRBJ2-5, with 7 bases matching TRBD1. With 4 bases clipped from V and 5 bases from J, the junction kept 8 bases outside the gene matches. Germline values: CDR1 SGDLS, CDR2 YYNGEE. The CDR3 covers 14 residues. As DNA, the CDR3 is TGTGCCAGCAGCTCCCGACAGGGTCAGGAGACCCAGTACTTC. It yields the protein CASSSRQGQETQYF.

The chain is built from TRBV5-1 and TRBJ2-3; the D call may be TRBD1 or TRBD2 (6 bases each). The CDR3 spans 18 residues. V lost 1 base and J 4 bases, leaving 22 bases between the germline ends. Per the germline V gene, CDR1 is SGHRS and CDR2 is YFSETQ. The CDR3 DNA reads as TGCGCCAGCAGCTTGAGGGGGGACGTGGGGTTGTCCCCAGATACGCAGTATTTT. It translates to CASSLRGDVGLSPDTQYF.

CDR3 region: CASSPAGRGKGTEAFF. The DNA of the CDR3 is TGTGCCAGCTCACCAGCTGGGCGGGGTAAGGGCACTGAAGCTTTCTTT. The rearrangement joins TRBV18 to TRBJ1-1; D remains ambiguous. The germline V and J ends were trimmed by 2 bases and 4 bases, with 17 bases remaining between them. The CDR3 consists of 16 residues. In germline, CDR1 is KGHSH, CDR2 LQKENI.

V is TRBV3-1 (or the pseudogene TRBV3-2) and J is TRBJ2-5; maybe TRBD2 (5 bases). Trimming removed 2 bases from V and 1 base from J, with 8 bases in between. This CDR3 is built from 14 residues. Germline V gives CDR1 LGHDT, CDR2 YNNKEL (reference sequence). The CDR3 sequence is CASSQWTFQETQYF. The CDR3 DNA reads TGTGCCAGCAGCCAATGGACTTTCCAAGAGACCCAGTACTTC.

The gene calls are TRBV7-9 and TRBJ1-6; possibly TRBD1 for D (5 bases). This CDR3 contains 15 residues. Germline V lookup: CDR1 SEHNR, CDR2 FQNEAQ (reference sequence). V lost 3 bases and J 8 bases, leaving 14 bases between the germline ends. CDR3 in amino acids: CASSFQSGGDSPLHF. CDR3 in DNA: TGTGCCAGCAGCTTCCAATCGGGGGGAGATTCACCCCTCCACTTT.

The chain uses TRBV29-1 and TRBJ2-1; the D is unclear. Germline CDR1 SQVTM, CDR2 ANQGSEA. CDR3 length: 14 residues. V lost 2 bases, J lost 7 bases, and 15 bases lay in between. CDR3 nucleotide sequence: TGCAGCGTTGAATCGGGTGTTTGGTCTAATGAGCAGTTCTTC. Its translation is CSVESGVWSNEQFF.

This clone was recorded once. The chain carries TRBV15 and TRBJ1-5; D possibly corresponds to TRBD1 (5 bases). CDR1 and CDR2 (germline): LNHNV, YYDKDF (reference sequence). Trimming left V 0 bases short and J 0 bases short, with 12 bases between. This CDR3 spans 17 amino acids. CDR3 sequence (DNA): TGTGCCACCAGCAGAGATGAGGGACGGTATAGCAATCAGCCCCAGCATTTT. Translation: CATSRDEGRYSNQPQHF.

Only one count was recorded for this clone. V gene TRBV30 combines with J gene TRBJ1-1, with D hard to call. CDR1 and CDR2 (germline): GTSNPN, SVGIG (reference sequence). V was pared by 0 bases and J by 1 base, with 9 bases between. CDR3 length: 14 amino acids. The CDR3 DNA reads TGTGCCTGGAGTGTAAGCGGGCCGAACACTGAAGCTTTCTTT. Its protein is CAWSVSGPNTEAFF.

The J gene is TRBJ2-7, the V gene TRBV6-2 or TRBV6-3; TRBD1 aligns across 8 bases. Trimming removed 3 bases from V and 2 bases from J; junction bases left unmatched: 6. Germline-derived CDR1 and CDR2 are MNHEY and SVGEGT. The CDR3 runs 15 residues. The DNA of the CDR3 is TGTGCCAGCAGTTATCTGGACAGGGCCGCCTACGAGCAGTACTTC. Protein product: CASSYLDRAAYEQYF.

V is TRBV30 and J is TRBJ1-4; no reliable D call. CDR1 is GTSNPN and CDR2 is SVGIG in the germline V gene (reference sequence). The CDR3 is made up of 12 amino acids. V lost 0 bases and J lost 14, with 13 bases in between. CDR3 residues: CAWSVRRPELFF. CDR3 DNA: TGTGCCTGGAGTGTACGGAGGCCTGAGCTGTTTTTT.